The entry that follows covers one T cell receptor (beta chain) sequence. The data are from a study of T cell repertoires in aging, cancer and after chemotherapy. Study-level information: Roughly 8.8 million TCR reads made up the full dataset.

The template was genomic DNA from peripheral blood, not RNA. TRB rearrangements spanning V, D and J were amplified using mixed TRB-A/B primers. MiXCR, applied by TCRdb to the multiplex PCR reads, yields one record per CDR3 protein. The sample gives approximately 6,700 distinct CDR3 sequences, over 20% of which show up once; about 8.5% is in the top ten. Germline CDR1 SGHVT, CDR2 SQSDAQ. The CDR3 runs to 16 residues. The ends lost 5 bases at V and 0 bases at J; junction bases unmatched: 9. This clonotype was obtained from a human donor with a blood cancer. Material: blood. J is TRBJ1-1 and V is TRBV7-4; TRBD1 matches 7 bases. The CDR3 protein is CASSQSDRLVNTEAFF. The CDR3 bases are TGTGCCAGCAGCCAATCGGACAGGTTGGTGAACACTGAAGCTTTCTTT.